The rows below give T cell receptor beta chains drawn from one sample of a study of cytomegalovirus exposure and HLA in healthy donors. Repertoires were generated with immunoSEQ multiplex PCR, while TCRdb's copy carries only in-frame clones and drops some. Of tens of thousands of clones in the sample, about 77% were seen once. Sequenced material: PBMCs. Receptors were obtained from a man aged 55 to 70 in good health and CMV-seronegative. CDR3s include the opening cysteine and the closing phenylalanine or tryptophan. D genes are given only for firm matches. Rows may omit the clone size; those that give it use once, few, many or a size class.

CDR3nt,CDR3aa,d_gene,j_gene,abundance,v_gene
TGTGCCAGCAGTTTGGGCTTTAACTATGGCTACACCTTC,CASSLGFNYGYTF,.,TRBJ1-2,.,TRBV28
TGTGCCAGCAGCAACGGGGGGGCAGAGACCCAGTACTTC,CASSNGGAETQYF,TRBD2,TRBJ2-5,few,TRBV6-1
TGTGCCAGCAGCTTAAATCCTAGCGGGGGGATAAAGGGGACCGGGGAGCTGTTTTTT,CASSLNPSGGIKGTGELFF,TRBD2,TRBJ2-2,.,TRBV7-3
TGTGCCTGGATAGAAGCATCAGGGACAGACTACGAGCAGTACTTC,CAWIEASGTDYEQYF,TRBD1,TRBJ2-7,once,TRBV30
TGCGCCAGTACCTCCCTCGGTGGCTACACCTTC,CASTSLGGYTF,.,TRBJ1-2,.,TRBV10-2
TGCGCCAGCAGCTCGGAGCCCCGGAAGAATGGCTACACCTTC,CASSSEPRKNGYTF,.,TRBJ1-2,once,TRBV5-1
TGTGCCAGTCTAGCGTGGACAGGGATGGGCGAGCAGTACTTC,CASLAWTGMGEQYF,TRBD1,TRBJ2-7,few,TRBV25-1
TGTGCCAGCTCACCACTAGCGGGAGCTGACTACAATGAGCAGTTCTTC,CASSPLAGADYNEQFF,TRBD2,TRBJ2-1,.,TRBV18
TGTGCCAGCAGTCCACGACCAAACTACGAGCAGTACTTC,CASSPRPNYEQYF,.,TRBJ2-7,.,TRBV28
TGTGCCAGCAGTTTCAACAATCAGCCCCAGCATTTT,CASSFNNQPQHF,.,TRBJ1-5,once,TRBV6-5
TGTGCCAAAGGACAGGGAGGAACCTATAATTCACCCCTCCACTTT,CAKGQGGTYNSPLHF,TRBD1,TRBJ1-6,once,TRBV28
TGTGCCAGCAGCTCTCCCCGACAGGGGAATTCACCCCTCCACTTT,CASSSPRQGNSPLHF,TRBD1,TRBJ1-6,once,TRBV7-8
TGTGCCAGCAGCGACCCGGGACAGGGCGGCTATGGCTACACCTTC,CASSDPGQGGYGYTF,TRBD1,TRBJ1-2,.,TRBV28
TGTGCCAGCTCACCAAGGTTGGCTAGCGGGGGGGACCAAGAGACCCAGTACTTC,CASSPRLASGGDQETQYF,TRBD2,TRBJ2-5,few,TRBV18
TGTGCCAGCAGCCCCCAATACGAGCAGTACTTC,CASSPQYEQYF,.,TRBJ2-7,.,TRBV7-2
TGTGCCAGCAGCTTATCTCTAGTAGCGGGAGAGGGGGATACGCAGTATTTT,CASSLSLVAGEGDTQYF,TRBD2,TRBJ2-3,.,TRBV7-2
TGTGCCAGCAGCCAAGGGGGCGGTAATGAAAAACTGTTTTTT,CASSQGGGNEKLFF,.,TRBJ1-4,.,TRBV4-2